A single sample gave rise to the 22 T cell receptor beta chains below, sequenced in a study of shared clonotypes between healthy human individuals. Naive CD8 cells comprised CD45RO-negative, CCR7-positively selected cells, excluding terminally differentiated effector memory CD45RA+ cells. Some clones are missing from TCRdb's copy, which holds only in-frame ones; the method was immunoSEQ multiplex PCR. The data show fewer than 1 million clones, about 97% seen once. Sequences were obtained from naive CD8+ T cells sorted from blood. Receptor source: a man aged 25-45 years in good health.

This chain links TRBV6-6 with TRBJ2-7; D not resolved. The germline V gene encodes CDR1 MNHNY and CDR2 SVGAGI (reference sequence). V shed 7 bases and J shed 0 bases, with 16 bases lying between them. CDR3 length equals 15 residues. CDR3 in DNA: TGTGCCAGCACCTTAAATCCGTTTAGCTCCTACGAGCAGTACTTC. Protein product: CASTLNPFSSYEQYF.

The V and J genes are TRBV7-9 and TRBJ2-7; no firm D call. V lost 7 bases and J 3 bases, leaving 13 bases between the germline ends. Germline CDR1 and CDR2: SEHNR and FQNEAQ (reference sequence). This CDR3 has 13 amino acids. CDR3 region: CASNDRDNYEQYF. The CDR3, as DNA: TGTGCCAGCAACGATAGGGATAACTACGAGCAGTACTTC.

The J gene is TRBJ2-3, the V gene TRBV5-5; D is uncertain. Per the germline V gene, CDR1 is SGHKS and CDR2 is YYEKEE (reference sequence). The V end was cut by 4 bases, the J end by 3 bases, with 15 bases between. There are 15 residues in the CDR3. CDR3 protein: CASSPSAARTDTQYF. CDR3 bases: TGTGCCAGCAGCCCCTCGGCCGCGCGGACAGATACGCAGTATTTT.

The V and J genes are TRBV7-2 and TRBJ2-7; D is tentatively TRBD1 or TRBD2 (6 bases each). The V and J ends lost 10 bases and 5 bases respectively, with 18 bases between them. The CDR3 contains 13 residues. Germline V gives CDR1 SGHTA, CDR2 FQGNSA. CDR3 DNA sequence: TGTGCCACCACGAGGGGGGAGAGGCACGAGCAGTACTTC. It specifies CATTRGERHEQYF.

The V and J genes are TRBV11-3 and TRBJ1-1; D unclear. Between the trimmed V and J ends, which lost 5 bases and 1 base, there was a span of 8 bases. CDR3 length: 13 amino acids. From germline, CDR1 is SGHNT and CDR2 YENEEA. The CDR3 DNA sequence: TGTGCCAGCAGCCACGGGGAGAACACTGAAGCTTTCTTT. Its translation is CASSHGENTEAFF.

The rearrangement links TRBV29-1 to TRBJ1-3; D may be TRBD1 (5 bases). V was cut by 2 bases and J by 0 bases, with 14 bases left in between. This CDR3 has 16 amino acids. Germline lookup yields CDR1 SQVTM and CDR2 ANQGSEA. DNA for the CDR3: TGCAGCGTTGAATGGGGGGACCCGGACTCTGGAAACACCATATATTTT. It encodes CSVEWGDPDSGNTIYF.

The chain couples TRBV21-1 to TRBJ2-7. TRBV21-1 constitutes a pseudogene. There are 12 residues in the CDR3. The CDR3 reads CASSIRSYEQYF. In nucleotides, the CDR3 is TGTGCCAGCAGCATACGCTCCTACGAGCAGTACTTC.

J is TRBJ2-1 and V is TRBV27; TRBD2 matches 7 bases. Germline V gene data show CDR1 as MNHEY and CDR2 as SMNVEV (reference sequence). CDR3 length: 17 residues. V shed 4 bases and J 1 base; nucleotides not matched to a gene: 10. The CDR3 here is CASSSRKRDSSYNEQFF. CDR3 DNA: TGTGCCAGCAGTTCCCGAAAGCGGGATTCGTCCTACAATGAGCAGTTCTTC.

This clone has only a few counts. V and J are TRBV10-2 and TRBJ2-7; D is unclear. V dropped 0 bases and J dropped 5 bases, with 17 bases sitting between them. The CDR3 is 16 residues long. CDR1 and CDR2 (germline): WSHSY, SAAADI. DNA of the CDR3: TGCGCCAGCAGTGAGTCGAACACAAGGGCAATGGACGAGCAGTACTTC. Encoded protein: CASSESNTRAMDEQYF.

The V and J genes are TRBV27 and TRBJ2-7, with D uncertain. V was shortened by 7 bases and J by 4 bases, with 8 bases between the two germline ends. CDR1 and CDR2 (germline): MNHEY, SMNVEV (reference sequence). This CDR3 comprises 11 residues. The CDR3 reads CASTAGYEQYF. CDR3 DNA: TGTGCCAGCACCGCCGGGTACGAGCAGTACTTC.

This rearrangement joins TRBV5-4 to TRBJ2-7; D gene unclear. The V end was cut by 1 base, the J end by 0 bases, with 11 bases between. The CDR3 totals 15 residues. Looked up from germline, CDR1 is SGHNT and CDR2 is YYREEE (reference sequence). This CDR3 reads CASSLSQLSSYEQYF. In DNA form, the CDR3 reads TGTGCCAGCAGCTTGTCCCAGCTGAGCTCCTACGAGCAGTACTTC.

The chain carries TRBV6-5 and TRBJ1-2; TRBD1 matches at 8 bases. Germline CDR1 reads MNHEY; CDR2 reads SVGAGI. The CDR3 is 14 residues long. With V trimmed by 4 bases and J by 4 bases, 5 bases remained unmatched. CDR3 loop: CASSSDRAGYGYTF. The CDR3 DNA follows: TGTGCCAGCAGTTCGGACAGGGCCGGCTATGGCTACACCTTC.

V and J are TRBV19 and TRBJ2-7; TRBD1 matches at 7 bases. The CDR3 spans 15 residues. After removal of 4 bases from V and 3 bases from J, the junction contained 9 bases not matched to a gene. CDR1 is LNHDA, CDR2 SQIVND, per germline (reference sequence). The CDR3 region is CASSTWSGQSYEQYF. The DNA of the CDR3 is TGTGCCAGTAGTACCTGGTCGGGACAGAGCTACGAGCAGTACTTC.

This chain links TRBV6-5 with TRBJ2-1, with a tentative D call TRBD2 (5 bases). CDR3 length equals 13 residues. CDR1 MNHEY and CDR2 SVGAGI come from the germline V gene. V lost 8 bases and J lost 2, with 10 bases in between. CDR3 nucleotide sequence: TGTGCCAGCGGTAGAGGGCCCTACAATGAGCAGTTCTTC. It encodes CASGRGPYNEQFF.

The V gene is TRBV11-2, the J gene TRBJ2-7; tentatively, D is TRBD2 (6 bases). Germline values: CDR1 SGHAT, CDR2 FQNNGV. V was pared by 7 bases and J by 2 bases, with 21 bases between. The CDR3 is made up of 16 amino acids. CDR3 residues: CASTTVRGGRTYEQYF. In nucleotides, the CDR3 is TGTGCCAGCACCACCGTACGAGGAGGGAGAACCTACGAGCAGTACTTC.

In nucleotides, the CDR3 is TGCGCCAGCAGCCAAACGGGACTAGCGGAAAACAATGAGCAGTTCTTC. Translated: CASSQTGLAENNEQFF. The rearrangement uses TRBV4-1 and TRBJ2-1, with TRBD2 matching over 11 bases. CDR3 length: 16 residues. V trimming: 2 bases; J trimming: 5 bases; junction bases outside the gene matches: 5. Germline assignment: CDR1 MGHRA and CDR2 YSYEKL.

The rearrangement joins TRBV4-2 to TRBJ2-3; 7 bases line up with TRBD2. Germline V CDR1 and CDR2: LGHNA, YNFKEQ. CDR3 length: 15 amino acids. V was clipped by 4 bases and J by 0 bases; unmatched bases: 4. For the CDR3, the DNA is TGTGCCAGCAGCCCACGACTAGCTAGCACAGATACGCAGTATTTT. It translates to CASSPRLASTDTQYF.

CDR3: CSVASGQGALTQYF. In DNA, the CDR3 is TGCAGCGTTGCATCGGGACAGGGGGCTCTTACGCAGTATTTT. V gene TRBV29-1 combines with J gene TRBJ2-3; 12 positions match TRBD1. Germline lookup yields CDR1 SQVTM and CDR2 ANQGSEA. After removal of 4 bases from V and 8 bases from J, the junction contained 7 bases not matched to a gene. The length of the CDR3 is 14 residues.

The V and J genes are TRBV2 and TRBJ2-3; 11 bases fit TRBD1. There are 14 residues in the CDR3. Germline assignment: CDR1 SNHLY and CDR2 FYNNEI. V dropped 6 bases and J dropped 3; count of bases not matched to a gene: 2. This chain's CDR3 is CASRRDRGTDTQYF. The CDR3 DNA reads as TGTGCCAGCAGACGGGACAGGGGGACAGATACGCAGTATTTT.

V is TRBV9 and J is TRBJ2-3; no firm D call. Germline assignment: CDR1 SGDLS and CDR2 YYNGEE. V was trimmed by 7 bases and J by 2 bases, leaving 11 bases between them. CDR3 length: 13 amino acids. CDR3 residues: CASPPRNTDTQYF. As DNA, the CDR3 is TGTGCCAGCCCGCCCCGTAACACAGATACGCAGTATTTT.

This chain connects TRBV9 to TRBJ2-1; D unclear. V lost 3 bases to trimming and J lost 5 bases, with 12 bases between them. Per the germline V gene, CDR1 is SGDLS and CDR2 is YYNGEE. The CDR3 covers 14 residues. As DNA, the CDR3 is TGTGCCAGCAGCGGTCCTCTGGGTCACAATGAGCAGTTCTTC. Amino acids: CASSGPLGHNEQFF.

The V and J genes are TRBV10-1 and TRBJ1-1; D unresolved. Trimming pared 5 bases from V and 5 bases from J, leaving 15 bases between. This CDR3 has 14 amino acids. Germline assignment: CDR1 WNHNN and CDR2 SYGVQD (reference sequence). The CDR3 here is CASSPGLRRTEAFF. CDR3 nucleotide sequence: TGCGCCAGCAGTCCGGGTCTGAGGAGGACTGAAGCTTTCTTT.